The source of this T cell receptor beta chain is a study of radiation and T cells in renal cell carcinoma. Concerning this clone: The antigen remains undetermined.

As for time point: blood 4 weeks post-SBRT, at nephrectomy. Treatment specified: 15 Gy SBRT to primary tumor, nephrectomy 4 weeks later. Nephrectomy followed 15 Gy stereotactic body radiation by 4 weeks. Findings of the study overall: In blood, top tumor clones expanded by 2 weeks, shrinking by 4.

Only in-frame clones appear in the TCRdb table, and some are missing; sequencing was by immunoSEQ multiplex PCR. The table shows fewer than 200,000 clones, with roughly nine tenths occurring only once. V was shortened by 3 bases and J by 0 bases, with 10 bases between the two germline ends. The V gene's germline CDR1 is SGHNT and CDR2 YENEEA. This CDR3 is 15 amino acids long. The gene calls are TRBV11-3 and TRBJ2-3; D gene unclear. The sequences come from blood, collected from a patient whose treatment included radiotherapy and nephrectomy. The clonotype comes from a woman aged 45-65 years with renal cell carcinoma. The CDR3 DNA reads as TGTGCCAGCAGCTTTAGACCCGGGAGCACAGATACGCAGTATTTT. Residues: CASSFRPGSTDTQYF.